The next 15 T cell receptor beta chains were all read from a single sample in a study of T cell responses to AZD1222 COVID-19 vaccine. The protocol was immunoSEQ multiplex PCR, while the TCRdb copy is restricted to in-frame clones and leaves out a portion. The data contain approximately 170,000 clones, 75% to 95% of them seen just once; the ten biggest clones take up approximately 4.7%. The specimen was peripheral blood, collected on day 0 of AZD1222 vaccination. The origin of the receptors is an adult in good health.

This clone was detected a few times. The rearrangement uses TRBV2 and TRBJ2-7; D unresolved. Trimming stripped 5 bases from V and 3 bases from J, with 2 bases between. The CDR3 has 10 amino acids. Germline V lookup: CDR1 SNHLY, CDR2 FYNNEI. The CDR3 spells CASSIYEQYF. The CDR3 DNA sequence: TGTGCCAGCAGTATCTACGAGCAGTACTTC. Full variable domain (remainder filled in from reference TRBV2 and TRBJ2-7): EPEVTQTPSHQVTQMGQEVILRCVPISNHLYFYWYRQILGQKVEFLVSFYNNEISEKSEIFDDQFSVERPDGSNFTLKIRSTKLEDSAMYFCASSIYEQYFGPGTRLTVT.

The genes are TRBV19 and TRBJ1-2; the D is unclear. Germline lookup yields CDR1 LNHDA and CDR2 SQIVND (reference sequence). V lost 6 bases, J lost 7 bases, and 12 bases lay in between. The CDR3 consists of 12 residues. The CDR3 nucleotides read TGTGCCAGTAGCGCAGGCCTAGCTGGCTACACCTTC. Its protein is CASSAGLAGYTF.

The chain is built from TRBV10-1 and TRBJ2-7; 8 bases fit TRBD1. The J segment lost 3 bases and the V segment lost 2 bases, leaving 0 bases of the junction unmatched. CDR1 is WNHNN, CDR2 SYGVQD, per germline (reference sequence). This CDR3 comprises 13 residues. CDR3 residues: CASSEGTGYEQYF. DNA of the CDR3: TGCGCCAGCAGTGAGGGGACAGGCTACGAGCAGTACTTC.

This rearrangement joins TRBV2 to TRBJ2-3, with 7 positions matching TRBD2. V was pared by 3 bases and J by 6 bases, with 6 bases of the junction left unmatched. Germline V gene lookup returns CDR1 SNHLY and CDR2 FYNNEI. CDR3 length: 14 amino acids. The CDR3 region is CASSDASGRDTQYF. For the CDR3, the DNA is TGTGCCAGCAGTGATGCTAGCGGAAGGGATACGCAGTATTTT.

This chain joins TRBV6-2 or TRBV6-3 and TRBJ2-7, with TRBD2 matching 10 bases. V trimming: 6 bases; J trimming: 3 bases; junction bases outside the gene matches: 17. The CDR3 loop spans 18 amino acids. Germline V gives CDR1 MNHEY, CDR2 SVGEGT. Here the CDR3 reads CASSIDRKKLAGDYEQYF. The CDR3 DNA reads as TGTGCCAGCAGCATCGACAGGAAAAAGCTAGCGGGGGACTACGAGCAGTACTTC.

V gene TRBV7-3 combines with J gene TRBJ2-1; 7 positions agree with TRBD2. V lost 3 bases to trimming and J lost 7 bases; unmatched junction nucleotides: 12. The germline V gene has CDR1 SGHTA and CDR2 FQGTGA. The CDR3 covers 16 residues. The CDR3 loop reads CASSFGMGLRLNEQFF. The CDR3 coding sequence is TGTGCCAGCAGCTTTGGGATGGGACTAAGACTTAATGAGCAGTTCTTC.

The chain combines TRBV11-3 with TRBJ2-1, with D uncertain. V lost 6 bases to trimming and J lost 10 bases, with 10 bases between them. Germline CDR1 is SGHNT and CDR2 is YENEEA. The CDR3 covers 11 residues. The CDR3 reads CASSLRGEQFF. CDR3 in DNA: TGTGCCAGCAGTCTTCGCGGCGAGCAGTTCTTC.

The chain recombines TRBV3-1 (or the pseudogene TRBV3-2) with TRBJ1-2, with TRBD1 matching 9 bases. The junction had 5 bases not matched to a gene; V was cut back by 6 bases and J by 3 bases. The germline CDR1 and CDR2 sequences are LGHDT and YNNKEL (reference sequence). This CDR3 comprises 14 residues. CDR3 residues: CASRWTGAHYGYTF. CDR3 coding DNA: TGTGCCAGCAGGTGGACAGGGGCACACTATGGCTACACCTTC.

V and J are TRBV19 and TRBJ2-3; D uncertain. This CDR3 is built from 13 residues. V was pared by 3 bases and J by 9 bases, with 13 bases between. Germline V gene data show CDR1 as LNHDA and CDR2 as SQIVND (reference sequence). CDR3 nucleotides: TGTGCCAGTAGTATCGATAGACCCCCGACGCAGTATTTT. This translates into CASSIDRPPTQYF.

The chain employs TRBV10-3 and TRBJ2-5; 14 nucleotides line up with TRBD2. Trimming cost V 6 bases and J 5 bases; bases outside gene matches: 8. The CDR3 length is 16 residues. Germline CDR1 is ENHRY and CDR2 is SYGVKD. Here the CDR3 DNA reads TGTGCCATCAGCCTGACTAGCGGGAGGGTCGGGGAGACCCAGTACTTC. Translation: CAISLTSGRVGETQYF.

V gene TRBV29-1 combines with J gene TRBJ2-5; the match to TRBD2 covers 15 bases. Germline-derived CDR1 and CDR2 are SQVTM and ANQGSEA. The ends lost 6 bases at V and 5 bases at J; junction bases unmatched: 4. The CDR3 is made up of 14 amino acids. CDR3 protein: CSVGLAGGPETQYF. The CDR3 DNA follows: TGCAGCGTCGGACTAGCGGGAGGGCCGGAGACCCAGTACTTC.

The chain couples TRBV28 to TRBJ1-1; D is possibly TRBD1 (5 bases). The ends were cut back, 3 bases at V and 3 bases at J, with 11 bases in the middle. This CDR3 has 14 amino acids. Germline assignment: CDR1 MDHEN and CDR2 SYDVKM. CDR3 in amino acids: CASSFREQYTEAFF. In nucleotides, the CDR3 is TGTGCCAGCAGTTTCAGGGAGCAGTACACTGAAGCTTTCTTT.

This sequence joins TRBV4-1 and TRBJ2-2, with 9 bases fitting TRBD1. Germline CDR1 and CDR2: MGHRA and YSYEKL. The CDR3 is 16 amino acids. V lost 3 bases to trimming and J lost 1 base; unmatched junction nucleotides: 3. The CDR3 DNA sequence: TGCGCCAGCAGCCACGTGGGACAGGGGAACACCGGGGAGCTGTTTTTT. Amino acids: CASSHVGQGNTGELFF.

This clone has a single count. The gene calls are TRBV19 and TRBJ1-2; a possible D gene is TRBD1 (5 bases). The V gene's germline CDR1 is LNHDA and CDR2 SQIVND (reference sequence). The V end was cut by 5 bases, the J end by 2 bases, with 9 bases between. This CDR3 is built from 13 residues. CDR3 nucleotide sequence: TGTGCCAGTAGTTCGGGACGGAACTATGGCTACACCTTC. As protein: CASSSGRNYGYTF.

This chain uses TRBV12-3 or TRBV12-4 with TRBJ1-1; D is unresolved. This CDR3 is built from 11 residues. V lost 6 bases and J lost 2, with 4 bases in between. CDR3 DNA: TGTGCCAGCAGAAGCAACACTGAAGCTTTCTTT. Its translation: CASRSNTEAFF.